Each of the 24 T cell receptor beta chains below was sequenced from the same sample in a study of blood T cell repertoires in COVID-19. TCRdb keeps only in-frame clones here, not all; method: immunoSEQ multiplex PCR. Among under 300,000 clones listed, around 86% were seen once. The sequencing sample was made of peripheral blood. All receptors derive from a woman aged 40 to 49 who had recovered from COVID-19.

CDR3 loop: CASSFTAQGTGELFF. The CDR3, as DNA: TGTGCCAGCAGTTTCACGGCTCAGGGTACCGGGGAGCTGTTTTTT. The chain uses TRBV5-5 and TRBJ2-2, with TRBD1 as a possible D gene (5 bases). CDR1 SGHKS and CDR2 YYEKEE come from the germline V gene (reference sequence). The CDR3 consists of 15 residues. The germline V and J ends were trimmed by 5 bases and 5 bases, with 16 bases remaining between them.

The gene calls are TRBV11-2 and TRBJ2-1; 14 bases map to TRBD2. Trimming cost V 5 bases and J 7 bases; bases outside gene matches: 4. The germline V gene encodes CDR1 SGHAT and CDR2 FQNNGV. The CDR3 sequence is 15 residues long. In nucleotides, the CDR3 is TGTGCCAGCAGCCGGGGACTAGCGGGAGTTAATGAGCAGTTCTTC. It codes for CASSRGLAGVNEQFF.

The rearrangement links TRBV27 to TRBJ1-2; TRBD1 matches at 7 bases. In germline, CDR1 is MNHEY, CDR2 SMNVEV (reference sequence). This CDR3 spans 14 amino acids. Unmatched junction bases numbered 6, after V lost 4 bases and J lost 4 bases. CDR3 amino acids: CASSSHRGFYGYTF. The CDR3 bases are TGTGCCAGCAGTTCTCACAGGGGATTCTATGGCTACACCTTC.

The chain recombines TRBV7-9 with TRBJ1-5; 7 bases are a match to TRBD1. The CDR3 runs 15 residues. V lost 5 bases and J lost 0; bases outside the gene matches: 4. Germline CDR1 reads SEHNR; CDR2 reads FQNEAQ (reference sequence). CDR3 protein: CASSRGTASNQPQHF. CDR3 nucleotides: TGTGCCAGCAGCCGCGGGACAGCTAGCAATCAGCCCCAGCATTTT. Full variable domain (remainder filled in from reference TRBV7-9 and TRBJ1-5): DTGVSQNPRHKITKRGQNVTFRCDPISEHNRLYWYRQTLGQGPEFLTYFQNEAQLEKSRLLSDRFSAERPKGSFSTLEIQRTEQGDSAMYLCASSRGTASNQPQHFGDGTRLSIL.

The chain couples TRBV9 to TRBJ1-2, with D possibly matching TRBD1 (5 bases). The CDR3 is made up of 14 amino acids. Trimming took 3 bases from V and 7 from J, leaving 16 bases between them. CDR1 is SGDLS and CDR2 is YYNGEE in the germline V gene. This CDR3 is CASSGLGGAGGYTF. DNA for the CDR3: TGTGCCAGCAGCGGTTTAGGAGGGGCTGGTGGCTACACCTTC.

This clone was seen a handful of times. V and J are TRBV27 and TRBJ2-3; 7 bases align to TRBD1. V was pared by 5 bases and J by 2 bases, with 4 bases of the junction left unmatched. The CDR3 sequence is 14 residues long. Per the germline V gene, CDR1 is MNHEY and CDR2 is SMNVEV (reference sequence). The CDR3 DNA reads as TGTGCCAGCAGTCGACAGGGACCCACAGATACGCAGTATTTT. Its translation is CASSRQGPTDTQYF.

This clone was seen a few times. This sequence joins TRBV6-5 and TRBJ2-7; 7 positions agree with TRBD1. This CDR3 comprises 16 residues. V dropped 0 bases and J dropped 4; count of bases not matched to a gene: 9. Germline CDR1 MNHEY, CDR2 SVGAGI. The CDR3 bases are TGTGCCAGCAGTTACTCGAAAGGGGGCTATCAGTACGAGCAGTACTTC. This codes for CASSYSKGGYQYEQYF.

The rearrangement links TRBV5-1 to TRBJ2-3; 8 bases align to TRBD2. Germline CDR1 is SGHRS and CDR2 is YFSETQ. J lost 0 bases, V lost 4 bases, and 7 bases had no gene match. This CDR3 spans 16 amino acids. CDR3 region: CASSQGSGASTDTQYF. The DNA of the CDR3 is TGCGCCAGCAGCCAAGGTAGCGGGGCTAGCACAGATACGCAGTATTTT.

The CDR3 loop is CASSLAGFQETQYF. CDR3 DNA sequence: TGTGCCAGCAGCTTGGCCGGGTTTCAAGAGACCCAGTACTTC. The chain joins TRBV5-6 to TRBJ2-5; D remains unclear. Trimming shortened V by 0 bases and J by 2 bases, and 8 bases separated the two germline ends. Looked up from germline, CDR1 is SGHDT and CDR2 is YYEEEE. The CDR3 loop spans 14 amino acids.

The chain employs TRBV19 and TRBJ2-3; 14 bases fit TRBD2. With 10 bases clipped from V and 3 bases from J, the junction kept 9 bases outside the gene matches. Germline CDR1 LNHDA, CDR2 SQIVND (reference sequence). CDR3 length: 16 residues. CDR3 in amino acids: CATGGTSGSGTDTQYF. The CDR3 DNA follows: TGTGCCACCGGGGGGACTAGCGGGAGTGGAACAGATACGCAGTATTTT.

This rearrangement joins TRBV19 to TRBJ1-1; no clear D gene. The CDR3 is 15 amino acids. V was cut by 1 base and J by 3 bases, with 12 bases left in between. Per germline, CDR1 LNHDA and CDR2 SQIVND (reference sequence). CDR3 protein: CASSIAHGWDTEAFF. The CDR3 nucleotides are TGTGCCAGTAGTATAGCGCACGGGTGGGACACTGAAGCTTTCTTT.

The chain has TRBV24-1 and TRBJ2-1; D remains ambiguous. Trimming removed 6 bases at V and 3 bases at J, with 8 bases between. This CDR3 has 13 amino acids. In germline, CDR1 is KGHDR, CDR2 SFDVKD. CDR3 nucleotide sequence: TGTGCCACCAGTCCGGGTCTCTACAATGAGCAGTTCTTC. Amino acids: CATSPGLYNEQFF.

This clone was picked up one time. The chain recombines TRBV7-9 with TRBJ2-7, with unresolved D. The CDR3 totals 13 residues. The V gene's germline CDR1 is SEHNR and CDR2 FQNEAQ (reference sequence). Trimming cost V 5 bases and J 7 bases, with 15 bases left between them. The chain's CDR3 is CASSLSTSREQYF. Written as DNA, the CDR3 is TGTGCCAGCAGCCTGAGCACGAGCCGTGAGCAGTACTTC.

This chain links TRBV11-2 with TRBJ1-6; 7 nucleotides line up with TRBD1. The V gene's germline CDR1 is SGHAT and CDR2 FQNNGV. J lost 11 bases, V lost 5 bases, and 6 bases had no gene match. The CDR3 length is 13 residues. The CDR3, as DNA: TGTGCCAGCAGCGGACAGGCAGAGGCACCCCTCCACTTT. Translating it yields CASSGQAEAPLHF. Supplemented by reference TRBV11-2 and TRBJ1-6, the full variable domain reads EAGVAQSPRYKIIEKRQSVAFWCNPISGHATLYWYQQILGQGPKLLIQFQNNGVVDDSQLPKDRFSAERLKGVDSTLKIQPAKLEDSAVYLCASSGQAEAPLHFGNGTRLTVT.

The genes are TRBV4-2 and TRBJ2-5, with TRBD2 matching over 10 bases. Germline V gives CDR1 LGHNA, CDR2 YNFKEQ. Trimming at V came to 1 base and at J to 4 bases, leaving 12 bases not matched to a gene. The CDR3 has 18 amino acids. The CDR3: CASSQVGLAGASGETQYF. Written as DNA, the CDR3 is TGTGCCAGCAGCCAAGTAGGCCTAGCGGGAGCATCCGGAGAGACCCAGTACTTC.

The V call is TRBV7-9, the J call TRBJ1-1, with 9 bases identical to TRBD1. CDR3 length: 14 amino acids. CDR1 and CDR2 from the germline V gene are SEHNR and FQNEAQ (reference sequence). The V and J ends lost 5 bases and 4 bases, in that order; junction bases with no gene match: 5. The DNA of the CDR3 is TGTGCCAGCAGCGCCCGGACAGGGGCCACTGAAGCTTTCTTT. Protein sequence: CASSARTGATEAFF.

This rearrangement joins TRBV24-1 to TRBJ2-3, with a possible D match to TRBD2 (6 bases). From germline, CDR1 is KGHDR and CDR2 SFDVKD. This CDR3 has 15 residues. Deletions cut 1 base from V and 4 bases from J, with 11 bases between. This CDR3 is CATSDFRLEADTQYF. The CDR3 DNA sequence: TGTGCCACCAGTGATTTCCGACTAGAGGCAGATACGCAGTATTTT.

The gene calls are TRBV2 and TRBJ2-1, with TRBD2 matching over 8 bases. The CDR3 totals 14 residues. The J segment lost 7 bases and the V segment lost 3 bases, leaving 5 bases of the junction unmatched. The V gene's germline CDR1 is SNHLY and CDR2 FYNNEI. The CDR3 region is CASSDPTSGNEQFF. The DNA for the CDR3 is TGTGCCAGCAGTGACCCAACTAGCGGAAATGAGCAGTTCTTC.

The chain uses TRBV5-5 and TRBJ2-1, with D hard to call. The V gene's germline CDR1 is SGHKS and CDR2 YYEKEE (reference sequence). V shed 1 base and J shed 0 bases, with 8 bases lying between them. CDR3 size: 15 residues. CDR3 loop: CASSLLDYSYNEQFF. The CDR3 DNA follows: TGTGCCAGCAGCTTGCTAGATTACTCCTACAATGAGCAGTTCTTC.

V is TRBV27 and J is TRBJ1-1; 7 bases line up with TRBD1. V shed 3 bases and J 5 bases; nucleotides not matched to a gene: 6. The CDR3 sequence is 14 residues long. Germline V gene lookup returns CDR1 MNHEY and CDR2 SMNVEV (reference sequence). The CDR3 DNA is TGTGCCAGCAGTTTTTCGCAGGGGGTTACTGAAGCTTTCTTT. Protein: CASSFSQGVTEAFF.

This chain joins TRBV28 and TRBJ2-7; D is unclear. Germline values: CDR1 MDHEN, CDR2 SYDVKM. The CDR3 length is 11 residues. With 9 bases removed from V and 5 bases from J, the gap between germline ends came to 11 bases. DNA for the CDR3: TGTGCCAGTACCACCGGAGACGAGCAGTACTTC. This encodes CASTTGDEQYF.

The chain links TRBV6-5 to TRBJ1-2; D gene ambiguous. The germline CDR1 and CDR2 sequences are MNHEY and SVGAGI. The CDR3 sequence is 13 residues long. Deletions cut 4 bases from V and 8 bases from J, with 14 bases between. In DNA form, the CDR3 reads TGTGCCAGCAGTTCCGACAAATCTTGGGGCTACACCTTC. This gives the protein CASSSDKSWGYTF.

CDR3: CSASSGPGANVLTF. The CDR3 DNA is TGCAGTGCTAGTTCAGGGCCTGGGGCCAACGTCCTGACTTTC. The chain has TRBV20-1 and TRBJ2-6, with D possibly being TRBD1 (5 bases). The V end lost 3 bases, the J end lost 2 bases, and 8 bases lay between the germline ends. CDR1 and CDR2 (germline): DFQATT, SNEGSKA (reference sequence). This CDR3 is 14 amino acids long.

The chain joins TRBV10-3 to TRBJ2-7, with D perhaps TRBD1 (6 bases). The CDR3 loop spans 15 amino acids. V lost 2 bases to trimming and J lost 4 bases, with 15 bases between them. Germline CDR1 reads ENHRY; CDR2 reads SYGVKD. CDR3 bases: TGTGCCATCAGTGAGGGGGGACACAGAGGTTACGAGCAGTACTTC. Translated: CAISEGGHRGYEQYF.